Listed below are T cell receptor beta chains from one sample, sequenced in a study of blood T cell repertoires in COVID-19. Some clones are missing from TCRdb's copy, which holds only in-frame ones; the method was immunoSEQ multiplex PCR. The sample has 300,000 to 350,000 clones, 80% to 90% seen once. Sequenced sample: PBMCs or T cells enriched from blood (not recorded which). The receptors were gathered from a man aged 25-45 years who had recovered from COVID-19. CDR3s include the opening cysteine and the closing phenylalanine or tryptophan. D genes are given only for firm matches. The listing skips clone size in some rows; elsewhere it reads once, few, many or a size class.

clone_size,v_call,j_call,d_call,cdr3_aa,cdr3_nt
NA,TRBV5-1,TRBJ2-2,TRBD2,CASRRLAENTGELFF,TGCGCCAGCAGAAGGCTAGCGGAAAACACCGGGGAGCTGTTTTTT
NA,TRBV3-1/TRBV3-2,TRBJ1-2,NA,CASSQDSQGYYGYTF,TGTGCCAGCAGCCAAGATTCCCAGGGCTACTATGGCTACACCTTC
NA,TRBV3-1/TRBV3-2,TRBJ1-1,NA,CASSQGTGPNTEAFF,TGTGCCAGCAGCCAAGGAACAGGACCGAACACTGAAGCTTTCTTT
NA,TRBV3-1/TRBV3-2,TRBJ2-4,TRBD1,CASSQDQKGTGAKLAKNIQYF,TGTGCCAGCAGCCAAGATCAAAAAGGGACAGGGGCCAAGTTAGCCAAAAACATTCAGTACTTC
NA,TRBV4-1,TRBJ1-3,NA,CASSQDQGPWGNTIYF,TGCGCCAGCAGCCAAGATCAGGGGCCGTGGGGAAACACCATATATTTT
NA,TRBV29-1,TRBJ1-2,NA,CSVDVRQGGYGYTF,TGCAGCGTTGATGTCCGGCAGGGTGGCTATGGCTACACCTTC
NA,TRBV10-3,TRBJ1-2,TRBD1,CAISAPVTGGLHGYTF,TGTGCCATCAGTGCACCCGTAACAGGGGGATTACATGGCTACACCTTC
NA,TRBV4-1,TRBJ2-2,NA,CASSPRNPGLQNTGELFF,TGCGCCAGCAGCCCAAGAAACCCAGGGTTACAGAACACCGGGGAGCTGTTTTTT
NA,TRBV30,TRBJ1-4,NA,CAWGGGLLGGFEKLFF,TGTGCCTGGGGAGGGGGACTTCTGGGCGGATTTGAAAAACTGTTTTTT
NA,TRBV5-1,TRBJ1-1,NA,CASSLAEDRNTEAFF,TGCGCCAGCAGCTTGGCCGAGGACAGGAACACTGAAGCTTTCTTT
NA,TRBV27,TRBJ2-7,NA,CASSLSPGGVEQYF,TGTGCCAGCAGTTTATCGCCCGGAGGGGTCGAGCAGTACTTC
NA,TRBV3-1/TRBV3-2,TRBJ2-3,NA,CASSQDWGGITDTQYF,TGTGCCAGCAGCCAAGACTGGGGGGGCATCACAGATACGCAGTATTTT
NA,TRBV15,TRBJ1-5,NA,CATSPGPWGGNQPQHF,TGTGCCACCAGCCCCGGGCCGTGGGGAGGAAATCAGCCCCAGCATTTT
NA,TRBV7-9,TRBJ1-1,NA,CASSSPGQPLTEAFF,TGTGCCAGCAGCTCTCCTGGACAGCCCTTGACTGAAGCTTTCTTT
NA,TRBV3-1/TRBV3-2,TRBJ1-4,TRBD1,CASSQGQQGNEKLFF,TGTGCCAGCAGCCAGGGACAACAGGGGAATGAAAAACTGTTTTTT
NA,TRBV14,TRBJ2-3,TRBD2,CASSQLAGGRADTQYF,TGTGCCAGCAGCCAATTAGCGGGGGGCCGAGCAGATACGCAGTATTTT
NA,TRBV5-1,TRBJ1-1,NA,CASSSGVAYNTEAFF,TGCGCCAGCAGCTCAGGGGTGGCCTACAACACTGAAGCTTTCTTT
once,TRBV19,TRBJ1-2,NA,CASGMNRFGYTF,TGTGCCTCGGGAATGAATCGGTTTGGCTACACCTTC
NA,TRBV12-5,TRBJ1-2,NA,CASGVPPRVYQAF,TGTGCTAGTGGTGTTCCCCCCCGGGTTTATCAAGCCTTC
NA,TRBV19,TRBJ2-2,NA,CASSGRDKGTGELFF,TGTGCCAGTAGTGGCCGGGACAAAGGCACCGGGGAGCTGTTTTTT
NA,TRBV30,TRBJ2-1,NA,CAWSTGLVAVEFF,TGTGCCTGGAGTACAGGTTTAGTCGCGGTAGAGTTCTTC
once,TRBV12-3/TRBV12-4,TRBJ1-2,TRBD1,CASSPTGFGYTF,TGTGCCAGCAGTCCGACAGGGTTTGGCTACACCTTC
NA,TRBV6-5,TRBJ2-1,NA,CASIATSFINEQFF,TGTGCCAGCATCGCCACTAGTTTCATCAATGAGCAGTTCTTC
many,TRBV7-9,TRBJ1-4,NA,CASSLGQAGVPEKLFF,TGTGCCAGCAGCTTAGGTCAGGCAGGGGTACCTGAAAAACTGTTTTTT
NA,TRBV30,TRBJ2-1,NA,CAWSRLLSSYNEQFF,TGTGCCTGGAGCCGACTGTTGAGCTCCTACAATGAGCAGTTCTTC
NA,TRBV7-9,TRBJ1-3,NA,CASSLRQGFSGNTIYF,TGTGCCAGCAGCTTACGTCAGGGCTTCTCTGGAAACACCATATATTTT
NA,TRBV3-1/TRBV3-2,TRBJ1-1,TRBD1,CASRNRDSRSGAFF,TGTGCCAGCAGGAACAGGGACAGCCGGTCGGGGGCTTTCTTT
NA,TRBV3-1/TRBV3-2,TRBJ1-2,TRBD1,CASSPRTGSGYTF,TGTGCCAGCAGCCCCCGGACAGGGTCCGGCTACACCTTC
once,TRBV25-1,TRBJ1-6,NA,CASGETFNSPLHF,TGTGCTAGTGGGGAGACCTTTAATTCACCCCTCCACTTT
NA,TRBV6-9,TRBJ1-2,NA,CASITSPPTLERGGYTF,TGTGCCAGCATAACCTCCCCTCCTACACTGGAACGGGGTGGCTACACCTTC
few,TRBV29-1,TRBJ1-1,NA,CSVLGRATEAFF,TGCAGCGTTTTGGGGCGAGCCACTGAAGCTTTCTTT
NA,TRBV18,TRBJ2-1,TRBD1,CASSQDRGWDEQFF,TGTGCCAGCTCCCAAGACAGGGGGTGGGATGAGCAGTTCTTC
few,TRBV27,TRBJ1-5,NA,CASSFFGGVGQPQHF,TGTGCCAGCAGTTTTTTCGGGGGGGTCGGTCAGCCCCAGCATTTT
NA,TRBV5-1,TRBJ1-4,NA,CASSLWGANEKLFF,TGCGCCAGCAGCTTGTGGGGGGCTAATGAAAAACTGTTTTTT
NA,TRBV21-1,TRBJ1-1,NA,CASSKQTRTEAFF,TGTGCCAGCAGCAAACAAACGAGAACTGAAGCTTTCTTT
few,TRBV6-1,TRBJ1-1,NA,CASSEEGGLNTEAFF,TGTGCCAGCAGTGAAGAAGGCGGCCTGAACACTGAAGCTTTCTTT
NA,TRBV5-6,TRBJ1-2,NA,CASSLVSAGVDNYGYTF,TGTGCCAGCAGCTTGGTTTCTGCAGGGGTGGATAACTATGGCTACACCTTC
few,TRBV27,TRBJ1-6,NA,CASSLSGGTNSPLHF,TGTGCCAGCAGTTTATCAGGCGGGACTAATTCACCCCTCCACTTT
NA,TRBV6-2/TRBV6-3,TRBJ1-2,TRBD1,CASSWDRATSNYGYTF,TGTGCCAGCAGCTGGGACAGGGCGACTTCTAACTATGGCTACACCTTC
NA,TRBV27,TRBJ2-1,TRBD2,CASSSGGARYNEQFF,TGTGCCAGCAGTTCGGGGGGGGCGCGCTACAATGAGCAGTTCTTC
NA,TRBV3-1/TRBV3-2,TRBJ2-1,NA,CASSHRGLVDYNEQFF,TGTGCCAGCAGCCATCGCGGGTTGGTGGATTACAATGAGCAGTTCTTC
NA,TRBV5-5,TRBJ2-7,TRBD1,CASSEGTGTLYEQYF,TGTGCCAGCAGCGAAGGGACAGGAACTCTCTACGAGCAGTACTTC
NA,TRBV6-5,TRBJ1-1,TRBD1,CASILGGADTEAFF,TGTGCCAGTATACTAGGGGGCGCAGACACTGAAGCTTTCTTT
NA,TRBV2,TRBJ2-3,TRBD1,CASSGDRVRADTQYF,TGTGCCAGCAGTGGGGACAGGGTTCGGGCAGATACGCAGTATTTT
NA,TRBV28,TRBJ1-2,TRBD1,CASSVNRGFGYTF,TGTGCCAGCAGTGTCAACAGGGGGTTCGGCTACACCTTC
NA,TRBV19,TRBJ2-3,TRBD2,CASSMGLAGQTQYF,TGTGCCAGTAGTATGGGACTAGCGGGGCAAACGCAGTATTTT
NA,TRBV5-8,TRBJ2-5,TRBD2,CASSFGSGGEETQYF,TGTGCCAGCAGCTTCGGTAGCGGGGGAGAAGAGACCCAGTACTTC
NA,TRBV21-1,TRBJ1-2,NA,CASSKDRTGFVGYGYTF,TGTGCCAGCAGCAAAGACCGGACAGGGTTTGTTGGGTATGGCTACACCTTC
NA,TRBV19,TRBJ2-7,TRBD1,CASSTTTGAGEQYF,TGTGCCAGTAGTACTACTACAGGGGCAGGGGAGCAGTACTTC
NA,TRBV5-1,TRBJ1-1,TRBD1,CASSLNRGRLALGGTEAFF,TGCGCCAGCAGCCTGAACAGGGGGCGCCTTGCTTTGGGAGGCACTGAAGCTTTCTTT
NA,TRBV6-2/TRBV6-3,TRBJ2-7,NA,CASSYTTGSYEQYF,TGTGCCAGCAGTTACACGACGGGATCCTACGAGCAGTACTTC
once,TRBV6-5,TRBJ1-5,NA,CASSPDSSYQPQHF,TGTGCCAGCAGCCCCGACAGCTCGTACCAGCCCCAGCATTTT
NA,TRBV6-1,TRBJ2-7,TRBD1,CASSERGDRPHGDEQYF,TGTGCCAGCAGTGAAAGGGGGGACAGGCCCCATGGGGACGAGCAGTACTTC
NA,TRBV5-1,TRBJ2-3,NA,CASSRSGGQGDPTQYF,TGCGCCAGCAGCCGATCAGGAGGGCAGGGGGACCCTACGCAGTATTTT
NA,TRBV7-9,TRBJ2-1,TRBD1,CASSLVGQTYNEQFF,TGTGCCAGCAGCTTAGTGGGACAGACCTACAATGAGCAGTTCTTC
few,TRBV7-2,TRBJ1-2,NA,CASSFRQGDGYTF,TGTGCCAGCAGCTTCCGTCAAGGGGATGGCTACACCTTC
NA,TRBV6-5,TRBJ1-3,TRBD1,CASSYWDRVENTIYF,TGTGCCAGCAGTTACTGGGACAGGGTTGAAAACACCATATATTTT
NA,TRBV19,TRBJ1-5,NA,CASSSGQPQHF,TGTGCCAGTAGTTCGGGTCAGCCCCAGCATTTT
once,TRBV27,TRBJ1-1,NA,CASRSGGREAFF,TGTGCCAGCAGGTCCGGGGGTCGTGAAGCTTTCTTT